This TCR beta chain derives from a study of blood T cell repertoires in COVID-19 (dated by TCRdb to the early 2020s). For context, the study as a whole: Samples from collaborators originated in the United States, Italy and Spain and spanned both the acute and convalescent phases of COVID-19. The prospective study material was composed of cDNA or gDNA derived from T cells, B-cell-depleted T cells, or PBMCs. Deeply sampled blood TCRbeta repertoires from subjects exposed to, actively infected with, or recovered from COVID-19 were included in the dataset. The repertoires were released in a freely available public database meant as a resource for research on the immune response to SARS-CoV-2. The samples were drawn from two sources: the first 160 participants of the ongoing ImmuneRACE study, and 1,000 to 1,500 subjects contributed by 6 global collaborators. Sample metadata almost always included a de-identified subject ID, COVID-19 status, age in years and sex. HLA class I and class II types, where available, came from metadata supplied by the sample provider rather than from assay-based typing. Overall study outcomes, separate from this receptor: How much clinical and demographic metadata was included differed by source and by participant, and the metadata was provided uncurated.

Looking up the germline V gene yields CDR1 MGHDK and CDR2 SYGVNS. Reading from cysteine to phenylalanine, the CDR3 counts 16 amino acids. CDR3 DNA is the only sequence kept; it has 48 bases, read in frame from the first base. Compared with germline, V lacks 3 bases and J lacks 8 bases; bases without a gene match: 14. TCRbeta CDR3 regions were amplified from genomic DNA using the immunoSEQ Assay, a bias-controlled multiplex PCR. Concerning the study's data processing: Nucleated cell counts per sample were estimated from amplification of reference gene primers within the assay. To quantify the absolute abundance of each unique TCRbeta CDR3 rearrangement, sequence reads were collapsed and filtered. For each sample, productive Simpson clonality was calculated by taking the square root of Simpson's diversity index across productive rearrangements. Not all clones reach the TCRdb copy of this immuneACCESS table, which keeps in-frame sequences only. Checked studies attribute under half of the gap to unresolved V genes and leave the rest unexplained. Clone size and the V and J calls come from that table; the DNA yielded D and trimming. Across this sample there are 150,000 or so clones, with about 90% seen only once. The ten largest clones capture roughly 1.2% of the sample.

With respect to this clone: Its antigen is currently not known. Base qualities are not provided; no much larger clone lies one nucleotide away.

Enrolling through a virtual design, the prospective study's participants ranged in age from roughly 18 to 100 years and lived across 24 United States geographic areas. Cohort assignment in the prospective study relied on participant-reported clinical history from a screening survey and a study questionnaire. In the prospective study, whole blood, serum and a nasopharyngeal or oropharyngeal swab were collected from each participant by mobile phlebotomists. Additional blood draws and questionnaires over an approximately 2-month period could optionally be provided by prospective study participants. Blood samples from the prospective study were shipped frozen or at room temperature prior to DNA extraction.

The sample taken for sequencing was PBMCs or T cells enriched from blood (not recorded which). The chain was built from TRBV25-1 and TRBJ1-2, and 8 junction bases match TRBD1. The sequence was collected from a human donor with acute COVID-19. The donor label of this sample is uncertain. The CDR3 protein sequence reads: CASSDLTHGQGFGYTF. The DNA reads as follows: TGTGCCAGCAGTGACTTAACCCACGGACAGGGCTTCGGCTACACCTTC.